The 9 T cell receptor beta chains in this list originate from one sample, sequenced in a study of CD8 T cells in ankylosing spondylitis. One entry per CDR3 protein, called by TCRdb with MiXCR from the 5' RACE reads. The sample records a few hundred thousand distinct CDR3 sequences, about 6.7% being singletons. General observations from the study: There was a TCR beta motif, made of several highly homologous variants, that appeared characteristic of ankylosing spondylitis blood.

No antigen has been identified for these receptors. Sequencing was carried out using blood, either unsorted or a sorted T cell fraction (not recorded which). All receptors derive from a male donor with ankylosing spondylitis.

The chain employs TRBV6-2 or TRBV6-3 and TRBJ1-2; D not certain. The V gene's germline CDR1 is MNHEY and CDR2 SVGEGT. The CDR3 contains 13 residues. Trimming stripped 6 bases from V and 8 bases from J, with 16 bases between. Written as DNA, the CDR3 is TGTGCCAGCAGCTTAACCGGGATTAACGGCTACACCTTC. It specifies CASSLTGINGYTF.

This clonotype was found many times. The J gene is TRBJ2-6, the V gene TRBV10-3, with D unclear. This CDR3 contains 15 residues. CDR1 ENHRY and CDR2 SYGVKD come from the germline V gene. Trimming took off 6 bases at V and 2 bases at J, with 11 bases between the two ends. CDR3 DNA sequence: TGTGCCATCAGCGTGGGGTACCCTGGGGCCAACGTCCTGACTTTC. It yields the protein CAISVGYPGANVLTF.

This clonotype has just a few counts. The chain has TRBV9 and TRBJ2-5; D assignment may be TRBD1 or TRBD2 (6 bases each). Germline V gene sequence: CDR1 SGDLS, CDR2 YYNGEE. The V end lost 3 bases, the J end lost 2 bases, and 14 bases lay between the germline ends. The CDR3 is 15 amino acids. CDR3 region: CASSGGGGLQETQYF. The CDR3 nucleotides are TGTGCCAGCAGCGGGGGTGGGGGGCTACAAGAGACCCAGTACTTC.

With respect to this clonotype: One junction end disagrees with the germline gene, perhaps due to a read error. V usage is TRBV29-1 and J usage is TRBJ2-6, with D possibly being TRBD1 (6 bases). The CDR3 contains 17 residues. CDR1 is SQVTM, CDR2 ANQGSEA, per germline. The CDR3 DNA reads TGCAGCGTACACGACCCAGGGGCCGGCTCTGGGGCCACCGTCCTGACTTTC. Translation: CSVHDPGAGSGATVLTF.

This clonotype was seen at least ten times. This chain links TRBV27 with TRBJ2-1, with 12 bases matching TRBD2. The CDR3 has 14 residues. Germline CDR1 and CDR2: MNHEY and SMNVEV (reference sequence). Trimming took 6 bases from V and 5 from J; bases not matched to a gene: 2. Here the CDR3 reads CASRLAGGNNEQFF. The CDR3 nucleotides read TGTGCCAGCAGACTAGCGGGAGGTAACAATGAGCAGTTCTTC.

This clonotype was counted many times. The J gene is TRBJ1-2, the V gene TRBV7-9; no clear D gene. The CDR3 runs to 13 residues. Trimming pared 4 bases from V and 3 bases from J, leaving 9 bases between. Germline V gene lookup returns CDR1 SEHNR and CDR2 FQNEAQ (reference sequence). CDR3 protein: CASSSRLYYGYTF. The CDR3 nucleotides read TGTGCCAGCAGCTCACGGCTTTACTATGGCTACACCTTC.

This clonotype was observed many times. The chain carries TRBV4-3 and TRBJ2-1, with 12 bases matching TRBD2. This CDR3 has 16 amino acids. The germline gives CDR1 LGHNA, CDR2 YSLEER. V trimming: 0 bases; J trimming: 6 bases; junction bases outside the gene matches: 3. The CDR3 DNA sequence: TGCGCCAGCAGCCAAGATTTGACTAGCGGGAGCAATGAGCAGTTCTTC. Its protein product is CASSQDLTSGSNEQFF.

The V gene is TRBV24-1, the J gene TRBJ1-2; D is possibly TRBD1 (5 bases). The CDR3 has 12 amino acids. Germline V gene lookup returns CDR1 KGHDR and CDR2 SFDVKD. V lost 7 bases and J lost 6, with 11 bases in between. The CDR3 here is CATRGGTDGYTF. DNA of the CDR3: TGTGCCACCAGGGGGGGAACAGATGGCTACACCTTC.

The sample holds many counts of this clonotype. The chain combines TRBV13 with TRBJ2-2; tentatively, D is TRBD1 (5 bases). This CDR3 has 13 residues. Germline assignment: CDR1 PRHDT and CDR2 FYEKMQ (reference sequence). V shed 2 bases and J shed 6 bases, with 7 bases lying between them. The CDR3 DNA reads TGTGCCAGCAGCTTAAGGGGATCCGGGGAGCTGTTTTTT. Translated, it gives CASSLRGSGELFF.